This TCR beta chain was captured in a study of T cells in localized non-small cell lung cancer. Study-wide results and caveats: A higher density of T cells in blood coincided with extended overall survival.

TCRdb keeps only in-frame clones here, not all; method: immunoSEQ multiplex PCR. The table has 3,400 or so clones, approximately 30% seen once. Adjacent lung lacking atypia came from at least 2 cm beyond the tumor margin. V shed 4 bases and J 0 bases; nucleotides not matched to a gene: 12. Germline V lookup: CDR1 SGHNT, CDR2 YENEEA. This CDR3 contains 18 residues. This clone is labeled as medium-sized. The antigen remains unidentified. The chain couples TRBV11-3 to TRBJ2-7; 10 nucleotides match TRBD2. The sequence was collected from an older male donor with stage III lung adenocarcinoma. The specimen comprised normal lung tissue next to the tumor, sampled before any cancer treatment. In DNA, the CDR3 is TGTGCCAGCAGCTCGAGGACTAGCGGAAGCTTCAGCTCCTACGAGCAGTACTTC. It yields the protein CASSSRTSGSFSSYEQYF.